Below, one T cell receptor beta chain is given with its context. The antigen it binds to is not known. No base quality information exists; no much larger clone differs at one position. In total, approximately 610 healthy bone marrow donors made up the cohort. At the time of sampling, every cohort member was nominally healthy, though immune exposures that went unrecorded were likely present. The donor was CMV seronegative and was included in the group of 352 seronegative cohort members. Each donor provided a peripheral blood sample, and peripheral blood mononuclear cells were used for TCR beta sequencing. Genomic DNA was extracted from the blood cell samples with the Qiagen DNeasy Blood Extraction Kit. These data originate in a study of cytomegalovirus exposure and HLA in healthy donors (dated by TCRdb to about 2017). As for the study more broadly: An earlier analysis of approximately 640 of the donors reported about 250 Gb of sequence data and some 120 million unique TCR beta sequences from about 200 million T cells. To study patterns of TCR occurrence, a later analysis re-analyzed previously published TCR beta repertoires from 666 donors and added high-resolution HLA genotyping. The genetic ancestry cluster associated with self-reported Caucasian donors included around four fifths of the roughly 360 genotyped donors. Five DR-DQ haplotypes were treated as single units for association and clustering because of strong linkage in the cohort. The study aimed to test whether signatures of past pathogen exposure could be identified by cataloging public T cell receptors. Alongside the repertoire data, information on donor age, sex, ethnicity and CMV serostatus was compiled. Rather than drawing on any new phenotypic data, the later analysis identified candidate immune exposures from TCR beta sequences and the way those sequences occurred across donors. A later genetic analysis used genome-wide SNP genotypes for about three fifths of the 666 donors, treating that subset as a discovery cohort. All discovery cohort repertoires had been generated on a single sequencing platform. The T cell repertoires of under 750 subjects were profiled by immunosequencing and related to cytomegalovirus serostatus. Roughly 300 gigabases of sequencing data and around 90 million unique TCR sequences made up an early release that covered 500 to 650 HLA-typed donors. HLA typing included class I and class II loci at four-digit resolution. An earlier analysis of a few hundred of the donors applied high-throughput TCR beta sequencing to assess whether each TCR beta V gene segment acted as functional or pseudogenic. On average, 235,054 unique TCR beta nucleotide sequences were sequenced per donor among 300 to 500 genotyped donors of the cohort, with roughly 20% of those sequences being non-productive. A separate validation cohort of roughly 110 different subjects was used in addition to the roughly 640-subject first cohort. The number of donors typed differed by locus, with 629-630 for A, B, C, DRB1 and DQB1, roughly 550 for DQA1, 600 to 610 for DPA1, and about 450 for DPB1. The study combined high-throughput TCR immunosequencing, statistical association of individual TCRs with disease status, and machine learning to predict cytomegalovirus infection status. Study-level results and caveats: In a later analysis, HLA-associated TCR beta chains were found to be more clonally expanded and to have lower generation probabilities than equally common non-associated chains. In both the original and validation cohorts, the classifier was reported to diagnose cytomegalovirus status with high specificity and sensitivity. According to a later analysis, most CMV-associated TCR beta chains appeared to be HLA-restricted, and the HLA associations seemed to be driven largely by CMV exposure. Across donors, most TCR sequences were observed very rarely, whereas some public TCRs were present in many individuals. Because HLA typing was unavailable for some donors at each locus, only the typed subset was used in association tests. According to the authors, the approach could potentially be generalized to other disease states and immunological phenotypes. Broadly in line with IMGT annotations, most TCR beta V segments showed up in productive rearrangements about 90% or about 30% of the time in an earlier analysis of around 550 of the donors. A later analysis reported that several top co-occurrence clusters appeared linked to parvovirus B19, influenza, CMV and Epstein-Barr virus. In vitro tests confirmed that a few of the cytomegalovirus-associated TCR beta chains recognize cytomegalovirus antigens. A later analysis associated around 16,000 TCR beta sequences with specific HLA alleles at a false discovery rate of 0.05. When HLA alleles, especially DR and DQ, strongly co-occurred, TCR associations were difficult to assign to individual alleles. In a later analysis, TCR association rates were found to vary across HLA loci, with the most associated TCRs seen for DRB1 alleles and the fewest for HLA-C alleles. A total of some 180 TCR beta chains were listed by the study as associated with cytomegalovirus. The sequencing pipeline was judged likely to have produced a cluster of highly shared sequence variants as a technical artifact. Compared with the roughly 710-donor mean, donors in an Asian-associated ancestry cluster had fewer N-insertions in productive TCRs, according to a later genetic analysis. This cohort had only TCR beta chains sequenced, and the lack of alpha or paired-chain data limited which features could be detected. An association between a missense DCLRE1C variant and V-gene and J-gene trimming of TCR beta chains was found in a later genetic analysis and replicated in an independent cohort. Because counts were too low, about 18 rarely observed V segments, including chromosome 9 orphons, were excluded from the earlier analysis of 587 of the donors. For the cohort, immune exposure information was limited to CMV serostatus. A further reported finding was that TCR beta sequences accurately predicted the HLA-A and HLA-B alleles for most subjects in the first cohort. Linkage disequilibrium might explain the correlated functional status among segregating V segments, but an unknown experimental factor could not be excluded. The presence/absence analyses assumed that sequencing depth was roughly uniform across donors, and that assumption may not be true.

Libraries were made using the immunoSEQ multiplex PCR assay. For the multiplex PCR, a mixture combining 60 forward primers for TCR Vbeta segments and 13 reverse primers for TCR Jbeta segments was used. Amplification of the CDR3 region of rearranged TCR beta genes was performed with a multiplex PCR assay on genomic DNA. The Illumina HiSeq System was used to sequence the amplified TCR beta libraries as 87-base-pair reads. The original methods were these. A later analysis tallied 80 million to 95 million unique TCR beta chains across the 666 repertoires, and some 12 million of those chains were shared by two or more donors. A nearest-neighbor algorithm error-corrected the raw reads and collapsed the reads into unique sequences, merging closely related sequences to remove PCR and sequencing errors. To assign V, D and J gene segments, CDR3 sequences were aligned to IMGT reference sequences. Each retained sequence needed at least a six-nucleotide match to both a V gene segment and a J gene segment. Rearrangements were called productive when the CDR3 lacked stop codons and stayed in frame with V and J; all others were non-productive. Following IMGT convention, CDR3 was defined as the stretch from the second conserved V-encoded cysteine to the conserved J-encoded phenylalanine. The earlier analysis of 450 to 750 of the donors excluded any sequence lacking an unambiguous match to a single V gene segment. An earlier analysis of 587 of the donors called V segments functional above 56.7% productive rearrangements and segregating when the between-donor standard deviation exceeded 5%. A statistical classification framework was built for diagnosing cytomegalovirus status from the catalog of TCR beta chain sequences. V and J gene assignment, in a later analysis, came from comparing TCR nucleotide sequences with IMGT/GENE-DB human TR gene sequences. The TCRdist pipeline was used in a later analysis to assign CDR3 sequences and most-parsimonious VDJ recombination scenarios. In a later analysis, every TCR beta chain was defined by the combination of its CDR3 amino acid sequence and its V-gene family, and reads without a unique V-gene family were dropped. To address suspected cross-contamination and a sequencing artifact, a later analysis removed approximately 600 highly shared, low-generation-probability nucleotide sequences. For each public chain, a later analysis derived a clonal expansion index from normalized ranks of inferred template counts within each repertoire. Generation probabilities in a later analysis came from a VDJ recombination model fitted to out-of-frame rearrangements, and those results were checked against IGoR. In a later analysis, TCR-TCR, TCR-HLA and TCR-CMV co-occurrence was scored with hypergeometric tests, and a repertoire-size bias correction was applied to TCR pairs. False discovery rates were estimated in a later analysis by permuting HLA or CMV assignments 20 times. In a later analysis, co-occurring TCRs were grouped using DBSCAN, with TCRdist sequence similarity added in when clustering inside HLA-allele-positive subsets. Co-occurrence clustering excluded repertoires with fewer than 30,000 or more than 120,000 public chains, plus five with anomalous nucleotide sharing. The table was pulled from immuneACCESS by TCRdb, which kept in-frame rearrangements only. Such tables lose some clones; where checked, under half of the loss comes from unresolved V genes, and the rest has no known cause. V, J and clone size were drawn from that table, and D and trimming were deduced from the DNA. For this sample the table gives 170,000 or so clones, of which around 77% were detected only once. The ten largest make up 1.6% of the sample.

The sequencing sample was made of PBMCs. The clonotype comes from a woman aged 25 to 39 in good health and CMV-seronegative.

The DNA is TGTGCCAGCAGCTTGCAGTGGAACACTGAAGCTTTCTTT. This gives the protein CASSLQWNTEAFF. The sequence is built from TRBV11-3 and TRBJ1-1; no confident D gene assignment can be made. Spanning cysteine to phenylalanine, the CDR3 consists of 13 amino acids. Only CDR3 DNA remains: 39 bases, in frame from the first base. V is reduced by 3 bases and J by 1 base, leaving a spacing of 6 bases between them. The germline V gene encodes CDR1 SGHNT and CDR2 YENEEA.